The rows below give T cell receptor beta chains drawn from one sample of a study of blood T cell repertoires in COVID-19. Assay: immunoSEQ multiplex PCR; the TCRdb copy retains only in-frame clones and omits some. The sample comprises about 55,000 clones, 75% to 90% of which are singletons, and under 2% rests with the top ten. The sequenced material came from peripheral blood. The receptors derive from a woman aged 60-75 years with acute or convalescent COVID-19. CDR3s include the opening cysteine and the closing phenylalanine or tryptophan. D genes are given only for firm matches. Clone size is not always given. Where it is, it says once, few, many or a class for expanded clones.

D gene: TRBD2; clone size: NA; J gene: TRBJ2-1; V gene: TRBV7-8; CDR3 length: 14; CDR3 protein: CASKLAGVYNEQFF; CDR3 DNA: TGTGCCAGCAAGCTAGCGGGAGTCTACAATGAGCAGTTCTTC
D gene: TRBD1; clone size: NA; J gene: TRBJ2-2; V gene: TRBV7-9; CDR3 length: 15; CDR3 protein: CASSLGTGVTGELFF; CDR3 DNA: TGTGCCAGCAGCTTGGGGACAGGGGTCACCGGGGAGCTGTTTTTT
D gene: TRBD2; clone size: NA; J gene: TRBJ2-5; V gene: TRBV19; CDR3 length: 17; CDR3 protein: CASSSGGAMSLTETQYF; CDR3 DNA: TGTGCCAGTAGTAGCGGGGGGGCCATGAGTTTGACGGAGACCCAGTACTTC
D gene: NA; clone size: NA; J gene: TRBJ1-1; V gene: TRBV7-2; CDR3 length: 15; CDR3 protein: CASSLNPGAEAEAFF; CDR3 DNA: TGTGCCAGCAGCTTAAATCCGGGAGCCGAAGCTGAAGCTTTCTTT
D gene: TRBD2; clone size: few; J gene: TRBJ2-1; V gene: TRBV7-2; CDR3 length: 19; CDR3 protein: CASSAHGLAGDGFWNEQFF; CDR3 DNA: TGTGCCAGCAGCGCCCACGGACTAGCGGGAGATGGCTTCTGGAATGAGCAGTTCTTC
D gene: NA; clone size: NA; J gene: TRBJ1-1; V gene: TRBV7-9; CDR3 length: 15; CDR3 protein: CASSLESVMNTEAFF; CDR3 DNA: TGTGCCAGCAGCTTAGAGTCGGTAATGAACACTGAAGCTTTCTTT
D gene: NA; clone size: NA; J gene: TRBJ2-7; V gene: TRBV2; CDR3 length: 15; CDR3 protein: CASSDGTFDAYEQYF; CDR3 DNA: TGTGCCAGCAGTGATGGGACATTCGATGCCTACGAGCAGTACTTC
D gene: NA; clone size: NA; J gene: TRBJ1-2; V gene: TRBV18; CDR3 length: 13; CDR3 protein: CASSPAREDGYTF; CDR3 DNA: TGTGCCAGCTCACCAGCCAGGGAAGATGGCTACACCTTC
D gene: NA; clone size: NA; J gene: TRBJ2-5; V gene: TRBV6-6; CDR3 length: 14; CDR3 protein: CASLNQAGRETQYF; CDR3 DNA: TGTGCCAGCTTAAATCAGGCGGGAAGGGAGACCCAGTACTTC
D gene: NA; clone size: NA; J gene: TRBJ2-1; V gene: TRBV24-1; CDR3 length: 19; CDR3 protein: CATSDSWVSRAGSYNEQFF; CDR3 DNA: TGTGCCACCAGTGATTCCTGGGTGTCTAGAGCCGGGAGTTACAATGAGCAGTTCTTC
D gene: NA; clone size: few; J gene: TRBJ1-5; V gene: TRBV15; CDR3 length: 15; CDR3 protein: CATSREHRGGQPQHF; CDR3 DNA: TGTGCCACCAGCAGAGAACACCGAGGTGGTCAGCCCCAGCATTTT
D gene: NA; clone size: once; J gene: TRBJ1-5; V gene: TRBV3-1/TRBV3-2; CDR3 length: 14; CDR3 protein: CASSPGGGNQPQHF; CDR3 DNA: TGTGCCAGCAGCCCCGGGGGGGGCAATCAGCCCCAGCATTTT
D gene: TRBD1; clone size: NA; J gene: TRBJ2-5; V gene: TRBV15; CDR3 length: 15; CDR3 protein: CATSRIRGRGETQYF; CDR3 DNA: TGTGCCACCAGCAGAATAAGGGGCAGGGGGGAGACCCAGTACTTC
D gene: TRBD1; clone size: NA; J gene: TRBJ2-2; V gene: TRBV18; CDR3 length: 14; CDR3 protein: CASSGQANTGELFF; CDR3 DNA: TGTGCCAGCTCGGGACAGGCGAACACCGGGGAGCTGTTTTTT
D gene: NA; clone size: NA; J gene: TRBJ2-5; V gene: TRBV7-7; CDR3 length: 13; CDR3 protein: CASSLSYQETQYF; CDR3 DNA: TGTGCTAGCAGCTTGAGCTACCAAGAGACCCAGTACTTC
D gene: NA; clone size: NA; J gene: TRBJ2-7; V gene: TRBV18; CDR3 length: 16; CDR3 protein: CASSPRSPLSFDEQYF; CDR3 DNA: TGTGCCAGCTCACCACGGAGTCCGCTTTCTTTCGACGAGCAGTACTTC
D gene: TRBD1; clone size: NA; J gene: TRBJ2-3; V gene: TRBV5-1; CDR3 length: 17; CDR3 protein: CASSRGQGYTSTDTQYF; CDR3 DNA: TGCGCCAGCAGCCGCGGACAGGGATATACTAGCACAGATACGCAGTATTTT
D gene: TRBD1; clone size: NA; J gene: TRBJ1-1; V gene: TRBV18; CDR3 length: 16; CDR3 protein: CASSPRRDRGPTEAFF; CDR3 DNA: TGTGCCAGCTCACCACGTCGGGACAGGGGGCCCACTGAAGCTTTCTTT
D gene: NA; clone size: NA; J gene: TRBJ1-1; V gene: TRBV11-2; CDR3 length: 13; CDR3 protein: CASSLEVGSEAFF; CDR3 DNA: TGTGCCAGCAGCTTAGAGGTCGGGAGTGAAGCTTTCTTT
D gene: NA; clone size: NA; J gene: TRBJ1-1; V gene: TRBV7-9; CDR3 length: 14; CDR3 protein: CASSLTAESTEAFF; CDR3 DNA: TGTGCCAGCAGCTTAACAGCAGAGAGCACTGAAGCTTTCTTT
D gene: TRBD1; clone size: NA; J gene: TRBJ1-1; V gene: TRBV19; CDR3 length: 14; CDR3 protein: CASSSLGTGRRAFF; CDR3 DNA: TGTGCCAGTAGTAGTCTCGGGACAGGTCGGCGAGCTTTCTTT
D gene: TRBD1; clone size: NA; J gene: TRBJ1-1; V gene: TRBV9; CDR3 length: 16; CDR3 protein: CASSVAGTGGWTEAFF; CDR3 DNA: TGTGCCAGCAGCGTCGCCGGGACAGGGGGCTGGACTGAAGCTTTCTTT
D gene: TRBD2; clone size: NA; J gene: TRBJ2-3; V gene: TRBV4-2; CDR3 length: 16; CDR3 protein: CASSQASGGNSDTQYF; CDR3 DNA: TGTGCCAGCAGCCAAGCTAGCGGGGGGAATTCAGATACGCAGTATTTT
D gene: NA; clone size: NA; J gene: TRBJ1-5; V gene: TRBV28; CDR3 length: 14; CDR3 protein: CASSGQHSNQPQHF; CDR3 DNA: TGTGCCAGCAGTGGACAGCATAGCAATCAGCCCCAGCATTTT
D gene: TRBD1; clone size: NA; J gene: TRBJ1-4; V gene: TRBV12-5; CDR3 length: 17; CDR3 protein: CASGLGFRDSINEKLFF; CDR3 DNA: TGTGCTAGTGGTTTGGGGTTCCGGGACAGTATTAATGAAAAACTGTTTTTT
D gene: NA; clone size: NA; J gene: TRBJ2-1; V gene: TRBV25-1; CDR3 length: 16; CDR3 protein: CASSDLGRSAYNEQFF; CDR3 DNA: TGTGCCAGCAGTGACCTCGGCAGGTCCGCCTACAATGAGCAGTTCTTC
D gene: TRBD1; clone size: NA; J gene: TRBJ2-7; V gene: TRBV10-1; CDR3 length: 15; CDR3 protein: CASSERTGGTYEQYF; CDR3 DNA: TGCGCCAGCAGTGAGCGGACAGGGGGGACCTACGAGCAGTACTTC
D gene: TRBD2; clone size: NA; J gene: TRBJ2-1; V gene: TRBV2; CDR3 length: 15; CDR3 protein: CASSGLATMSHEQFF; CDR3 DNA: TGTGCCAGCAGCGGACTAGCGACGATGTCTCATGAGCAGTTCTTC
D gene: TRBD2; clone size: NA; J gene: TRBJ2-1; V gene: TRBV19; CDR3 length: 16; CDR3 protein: CASSPKAGGIDNEQFF; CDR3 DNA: TGTGCCAGTAGTCCAAAAGCGGGGGGTATAGACAATGAGCAGTTCTTC
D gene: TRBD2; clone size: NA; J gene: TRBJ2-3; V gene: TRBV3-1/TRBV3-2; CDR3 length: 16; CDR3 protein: CASSPFSGGSTDTQYF; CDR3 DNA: TGTGCCAGCAGCCCCTTTAGCGGGGGGAGCACAGATACGCAGTATTTT
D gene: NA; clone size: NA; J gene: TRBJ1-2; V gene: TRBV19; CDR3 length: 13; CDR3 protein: CASSPAGYYGYTF; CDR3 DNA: TGTGCCAGTAGTCCCGCAGGGTACTATGGCTACACCTTC
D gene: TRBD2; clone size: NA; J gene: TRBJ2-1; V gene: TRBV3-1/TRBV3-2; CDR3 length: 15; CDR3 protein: CASSQGRGGYNEQFF; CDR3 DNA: TGTGCCAGCAGCCAAGGGCGGGGGGGGTACAATGAGCAGTTCTTC
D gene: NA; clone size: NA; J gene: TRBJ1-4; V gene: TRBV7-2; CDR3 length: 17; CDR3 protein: CASSLDSDSRSNEKLFF; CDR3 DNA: TGTGCCAGCAGCTTAGATTCCGACAGCCGGAGTAATGAAAAACTGTTTTTT
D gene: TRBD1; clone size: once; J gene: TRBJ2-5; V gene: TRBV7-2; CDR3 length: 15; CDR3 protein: CASSLARAGGQTQYF; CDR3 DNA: TGTGCCAGCAGCTTAGCGAGGGCAGGGGGTCAGACCCAGTACTTC
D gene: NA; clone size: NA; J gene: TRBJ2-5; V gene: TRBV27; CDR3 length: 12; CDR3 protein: CASSLRGETQYF; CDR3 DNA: TGTGCCAGCAGTCTTAGGGGGGAGACCCAGTACTTC
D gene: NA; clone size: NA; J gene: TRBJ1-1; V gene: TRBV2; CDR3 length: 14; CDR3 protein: CASRGWIQNTEAFF; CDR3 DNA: TGTGCCAGCCGCGGGTGGATACAGAACACTGAAGCTTTCTTT
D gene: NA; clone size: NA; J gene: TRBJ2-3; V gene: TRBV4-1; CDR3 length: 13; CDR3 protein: CASSQDFRETQYF; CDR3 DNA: TGCGCCAGCAGCCAAGATTTTCGGGAGACGCAGTATTTT
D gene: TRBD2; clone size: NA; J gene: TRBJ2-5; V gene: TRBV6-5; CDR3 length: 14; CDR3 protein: CASEMSGRKETQYF; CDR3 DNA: TGTGCCAGCGAAATGAGCGGGAGGAAAGAGACCCAGTACTTC
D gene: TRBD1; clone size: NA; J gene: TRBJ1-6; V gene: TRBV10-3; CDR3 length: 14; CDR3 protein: CAISENRGLSPLHF; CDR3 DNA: TGTGCCATCAGTGAGAACAGGGGGCTTTCACCCCTCCACTTT
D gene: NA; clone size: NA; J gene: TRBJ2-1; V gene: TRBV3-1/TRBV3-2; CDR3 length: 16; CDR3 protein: CASSQPSLSSYNEQFF; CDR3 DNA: TGTGCCAGCAGCCAACCTTCTCTGAGCTCCTACAATGAGCAGTTCTTC
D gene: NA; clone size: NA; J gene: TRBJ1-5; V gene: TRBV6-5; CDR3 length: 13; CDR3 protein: CASSAVRGQPQHF; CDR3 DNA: TGTGCCAGCAGCGCCGTAAGGGGTCAGCCCCAGCATTTT
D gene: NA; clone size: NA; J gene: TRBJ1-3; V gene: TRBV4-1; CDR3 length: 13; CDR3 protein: CASSQDSGNTIYF; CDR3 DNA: TGCGCCAGCAGCCAAGATAGCGGAAACACCATATATTTT
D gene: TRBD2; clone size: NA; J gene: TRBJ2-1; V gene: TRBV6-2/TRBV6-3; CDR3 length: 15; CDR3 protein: CASSSSGREVNEQFF; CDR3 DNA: TGTGCCAGCAGTTCTAGCGGGAGGGAAGTCAATGAGCAGTTCTTC
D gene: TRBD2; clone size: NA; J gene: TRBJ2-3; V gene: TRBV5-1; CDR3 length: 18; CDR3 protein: CASSLASGGAHSTDTQYF; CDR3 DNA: TGCGCCAGCAGCTTGGCTAGCGGGGGGGCCCATAGCACAGATACGCAGTATTTT
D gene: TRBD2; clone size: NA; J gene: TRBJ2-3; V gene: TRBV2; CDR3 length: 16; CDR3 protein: CASSETSGRITDTQYF; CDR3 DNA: TGTGCCAGCAGTGAAACTAGCGGGAGGATTACAGATACGCAGTATTTT
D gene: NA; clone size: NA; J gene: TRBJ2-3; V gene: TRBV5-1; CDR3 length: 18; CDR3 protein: CASSRDPVPMERTDTQYF; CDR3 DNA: TGCGCCAGCAGCCGCGATCCCGTTCCCATGGAGCGCACAGATACGCAGTATTTT
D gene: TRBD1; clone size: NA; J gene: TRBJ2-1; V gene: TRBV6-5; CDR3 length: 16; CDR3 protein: CASSYFPGQVYNEQFF; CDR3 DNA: TGTGCCAGCAGTTACTTCCCGGGACAGGTGTACAATGAGCAGTTCTTC
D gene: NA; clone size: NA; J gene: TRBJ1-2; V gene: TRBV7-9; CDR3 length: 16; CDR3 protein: CASTASAKSGLYGYTF; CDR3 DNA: TGTGCCAGCACTGCGTCCGCGAAGAGTGGGCTCTATGGCTACACCTTC
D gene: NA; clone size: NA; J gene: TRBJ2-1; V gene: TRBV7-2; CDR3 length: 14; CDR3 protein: CASSLLASAGEQFF; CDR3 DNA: TGTGCCAGCAGCTTATTAGCTAGTGCGGGTGAGCAGTTCTTC
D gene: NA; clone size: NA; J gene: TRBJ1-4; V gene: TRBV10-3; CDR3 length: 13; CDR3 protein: CAISDGGPEKLFF; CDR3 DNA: TGTGCCATCAGTGACGGGGGACCGGAAAAACTGTTTTTT
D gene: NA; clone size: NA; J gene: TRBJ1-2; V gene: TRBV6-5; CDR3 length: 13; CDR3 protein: CASSKQVYGGYTF; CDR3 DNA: TGTGCCAGCAGTAAACAGGTTTACGGAGGCTACACCTTC
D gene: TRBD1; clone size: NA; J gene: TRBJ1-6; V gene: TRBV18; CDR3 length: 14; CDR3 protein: CASSRDRDNSPLHF; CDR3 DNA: TGTGCCAGCTCACGCGACAGGGATAATTCACCCCTCCACTTT
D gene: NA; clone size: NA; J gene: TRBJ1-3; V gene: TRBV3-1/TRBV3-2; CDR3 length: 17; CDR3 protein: CASSQAGQILSGNTIYF; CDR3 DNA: TGTGCCAGCAGCCAAGCCGGACAGATCCTCTCTGGAAACACCATATATTTT
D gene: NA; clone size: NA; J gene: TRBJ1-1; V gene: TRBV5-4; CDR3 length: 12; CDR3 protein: CASSPRDTEAFF; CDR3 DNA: TGTGCCAGCAGCCCCAGGGATACTGAAGCTTTCTTT
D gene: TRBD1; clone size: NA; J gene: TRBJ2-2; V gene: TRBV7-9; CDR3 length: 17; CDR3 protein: CASSSLGGQGLAGELFF; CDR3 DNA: TGTGCCAGCAGCTCATTAGGTGGACAGGGGTTGGCCGGGGAGCTGTTTTTT